This T cell receptor beta chain was obtained from a study of OX40 agonist ivuxolimab in advanced cancers. Study-wide context: Ivuxolimab, which is an agonistic anti-OX40 (CD134) antibody, was administered to the patients.

Study-level findings and limits: There was clonal expansion of CD4+ and CD8+ blood T cells by week 6 at 0.1 to 3.0 mg/kg.

Germline CDR1 SNHLY, CDR2 FYNNEI. This CDR3 comprises 12 residues. Germline trimming cut 8 bases from V and 7 bases from J; bases unmatched to any gene: 6. This clone came up once. Its antigen is unidentified. The assay was immunoSEQ multiplex PCR, and TCRdb's table has in-frame clones only and misses some. The sample lists around 80,000 clones, about 80% occurring once. J is TRBJ1-2 and V is TRBV2; 8 bases are a match to TRBD1. This sequence was found in an adult with an advanced solid tumor such as melanoma, head and neck, liver or kidney cancer. Sequencing used CD4+ or CD8+ T cells sorted from blood, obtained in a trial of the OX40 agonist ivuxolimab. Here the CDR3 DNA reads TGTGCCAGCTCGGACAGGGTTCGTGGCTACACCTTC. Translation gives CASSDRVRGYTF.